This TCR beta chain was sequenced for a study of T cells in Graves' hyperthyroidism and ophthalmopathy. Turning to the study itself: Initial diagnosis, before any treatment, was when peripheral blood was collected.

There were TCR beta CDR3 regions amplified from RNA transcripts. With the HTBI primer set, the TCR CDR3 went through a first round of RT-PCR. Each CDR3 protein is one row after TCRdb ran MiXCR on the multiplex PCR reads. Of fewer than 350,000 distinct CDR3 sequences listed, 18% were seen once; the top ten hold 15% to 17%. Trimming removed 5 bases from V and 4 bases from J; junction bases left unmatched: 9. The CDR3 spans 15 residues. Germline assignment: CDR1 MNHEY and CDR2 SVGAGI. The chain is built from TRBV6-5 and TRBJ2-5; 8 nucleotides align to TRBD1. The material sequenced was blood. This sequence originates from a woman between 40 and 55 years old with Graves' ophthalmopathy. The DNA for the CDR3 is TGTGCCAGCAGTCTACGGCAGGGGGCTGGAGAGACCCAGTACTTC. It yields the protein CASSLRQGAGETQYF.